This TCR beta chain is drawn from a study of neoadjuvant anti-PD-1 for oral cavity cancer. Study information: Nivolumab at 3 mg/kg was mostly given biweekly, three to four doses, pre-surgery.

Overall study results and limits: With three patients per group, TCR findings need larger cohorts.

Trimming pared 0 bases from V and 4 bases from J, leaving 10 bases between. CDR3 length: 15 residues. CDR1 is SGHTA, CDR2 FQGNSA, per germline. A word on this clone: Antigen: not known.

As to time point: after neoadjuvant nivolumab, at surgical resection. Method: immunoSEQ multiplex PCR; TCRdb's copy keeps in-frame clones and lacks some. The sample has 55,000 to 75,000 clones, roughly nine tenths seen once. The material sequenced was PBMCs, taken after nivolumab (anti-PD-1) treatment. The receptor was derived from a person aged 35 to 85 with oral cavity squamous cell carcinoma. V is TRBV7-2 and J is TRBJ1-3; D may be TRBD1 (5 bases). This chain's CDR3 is CASSLAQGGGNTIYF. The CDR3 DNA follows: TGTGCCAGCAGCTTAGCGCAGGGTGGAGGAAACACCATATATTTT.